This TCR beta chain came from a study of shared clonotypes between healthy human individuals. Looking at the study overall: Per donor, CD8 memory used one plate, CD8 naive used two, CD4 memory used three and CD4 naive used three.

Details on this clone: The antigen is undetermined.

CDR1 is SGHAT, CDR2 FQNNGV, per germline. V dropped 1 base and J dropped 1; count of bases not matched to a gene: 5. This CDR3 comprises 17 residues. Sequencing was performed with immunoSEQ multiplex PCR; in TCRdb, only in-frame clones are kept and a portion is missing. The sample lists hundreds of thousands of clones; under 80% were seen once. The authors divided CD4+ cells into CD45RA+ naive and CD45RA-negative memory subsets. Findings and caveats of the study: In having few donors, the study represented limited genetic and exposure-history diversity. In a few donors, approximately 5% of naive CD4 clonotypes appeared in common.

The chain recombines TRBV11-2 with TRBJ1-3; 9 nucleotides line up with TRBD1. Sequencing was performed on memory CD4+ T cells sorted from blood. The subset: CD45RA-negative fraction. The origin of this receptor is a woman in her 30s in good health. CDR3 nucleotides: TGTGCCAGCAGCTTAGCCGGGACAGGGTTTTCTGGAAACACCATATATTTT. The encoded protein is CASSLAGTGFSGNTIYF.